The 29 T cell receptor beta chains below all came from one sample that was sequenced in a study of blood T cells in healthy people across ages. A second PCR of about 6 to 11 cycles used a sample-barcoded 5' primer and a J-beta primer mix. One entry per CDR3 protein results from TCRdb running MiXCR on the 5' RACE reads. The top ten hold roughly 23% of the sample, which has some 1,800,000 distinct CDR3 sequences, about 39% seen once. Sequenced material: blood. The source is a human donor in good health.

J is TRBJ2-1 and V is TRBV4-1, with D perhaps matching TRBD2 (7 bases). Trimming stripped 0 bases from V and 5 bases from J, with 14 bases between. The CDR3 is made up of 16 amino acids. Germline CDR1 and CDR2: MGHRA and YSYEKL. This CDR3 is CASSQDWRGGDNEQFF. As DNA, the CDR3 is TGCGCCAGCAGCCAAGATTGGAGGGGGGGGGACAATGAGCAGTTCTTC.

The chain has TRBV6-1 and TRBJ2-1, with no clear D. The germline gives CDR1 MNHNS, CDR2 SASEGT. CDR3 size: 14 residues. The V gene lost 6 bases and the J gene lost 1 base, with 10 bases spanning the gap. CDR3 nucleotides: TGTGCCAGCAGCGGCCTGTTGTCCTACAATGAGCAGTTCTTC. Amino acid sequence: CASSGLLSYNEQFF.

The J gene is TRBJ2-5, the V gene TRBV7-9; TRBD1 matches at 7 bases. This CDR3 contains 14 residues. Germline V CDR1 and CDR2: SEHNR, FQNEAQ (reference sequence). V trimming: 5 bases; J trimming: 5 bases; junction bases outside the gene matches: 8. The CDR3 here is CASSEQGYRETQYF. CDR3 nucleotides: TGTGCCAGCAGCGAACAGGGGTATAGGGAGACCCAGTACTTC.

Notes on this clonotype: This sequence may be a read error, since a much larger clone differs from it by one base. This sequence joins TRBV29-1 and TRBJ2-5; D is ambiguous. CDR3 length: 13 amino acids. Germline CDR1 and CDR2: SQVTM and ANQGSEA. CDR3 amino acids: CSVEPSWEEAQYF. In nucleotides, the CDR3 is TGCAGCGTTGAGCCCAGCTGGGAAGAGGCCCAGTACTTC.

This clonotype was observed a few times. V and J are TRBV20-1 and TRBJ1-2; TRBD1 is a possible D gene (5 bases). CDR1 DFQATT and CDR2 SNEGSKA come from the germline V gene (reference sequence). There are 13 residues in the CDR3. V was clipped by 0 bases and J by 6 bases, with 11 bases between them. The CDR3 region is CSARERGVDGYTF. CDR3 in DNA: TGCAGTGCTAGAGAACGGGGGGTTGATGGCTACACCTTC.

In regard to this clonotype: Because the CDR3's place on the DNA is in doubt, the DNA is left out and the CDR3 is given as listed by TCRdb. This chain joins TRBV7-3 and TRBJ2-4; the tabulated D call, TRBD1, remains unverified against the DNA. The CDR3 adds up to 24 amino acids, both ends counted. Germline V lookup: CDR1 SGHTA, CDR2 FQGTGA. CDR3 amino acids: CASSINRGDTEAFFGQLSAYEQYF.

The chain has TRBV7-2 and TRBJ2-3, with no clear D. V gave up 3 bases and J gave up 4 bases, with 11 bases separating them. Looked up from germline, CDR1 is SGHTA and CDR2 is FQGNSA. This CDR3 comprises 14 residues. Here the CDR3 DNA reads TGTGCCAGCAGCTTCGCAATGCGTCCAGATACGCAGTATTTT. As protein: CASSFAMRPDTQYF. Supplemented by reference TRBV7-2 and TRBJ2-3, the full variable domain reads GAGVSQSPSNKVTEKGKDVELRCDPISGHTALYWYRQSLGQGLEFLIYFQGNSAPDKSGLPSDRFSAERTGGSVSTLTIQRTQQEDSAVYLCASSFAMRPDTQYFGPGTRLTVL.

The chain employs TRBV27 and TRBJ1-6, with TRBD1 matching over 9 bases. V lost 6 bases to trimming and J lost 4 bases; unmatched junction nucleotides: 10. CDR3 length equals 17 residues. Germline CDR1 reads MNHEY; CDR2 reads SMNVEV (reference sequence). This CDR3 is CASSPGTGTGYNSPLHF. CDR3 nucleotide sequence: TGTGCCAGCAGCCCCGGGACAGGGACCGGTTATAATTCACCCCTCCACTTT.

This clonotype has only a few counts. V and J are TRBV4-1 and TRBJ2-1, with D possibly TRBD2 on 6 matching bases. The CDR3 extends over 16 amino acids. The germline V gene has CDR1 MGHRA and CDR2 YSYEKL. V was cut by 1 base and J by 4 bases, with 14 bases left in between. The CDR3 sequence is CASSQVGRDRYNEQFF. Here the CDR3 DNA reads TGCGCCAGCAGCCAAGTTGGGCGGGACCGATACAATGAGCAGTTCTTC.

This clonotype was detected only a few times. V gene TRBV4-1 combines with J gene TRBJ2-3, with D hard to call. Germline CDR1 is MGHRA and CDR2 is YSYEKL. Trimming removed 4 bases from V and 1 base from J, with 15 bases in between. The CDR3 loop spans 16 amino acids. The CDR3 DNA reads TGCGCCAGCAGCCTAGGTCATAGGGAAGGCACAGATACGCAGTATTTT. Protein sequence: CASSLGHREGTDTQYF.

The chain uses TRBV29-1 and TRBJ1-2; the D gene is possibly TRBD1 (5 bases). The CDR3 is 13 residues long. V was pared by 3 bases and J by 8 bases, with 16 bases between. Germline assignment: CDR1 SQVTM and CDR2 ANQGSEA. CDR3 coding DNA: TGCAGCGTTGACGGTTCAGGGAGAGGGGGCTACACCTTC. Its translation is CSVDGSGRGGYTF.

V gene TRBV14 combines with J gene TRBJ1-2; TRBD1 aligns across 9 bases. Germline CDR1 SGHDN, CDR2 FVKESK. Trimming at V came to 1 base and at J to 6 bases, leaving 9 bases not matched to a gene. This CDR3 contains 16 residues. The CDR3 sequence: CASSQAQPGQGNGYTF. As DNA, the CDR3 is TGTGCCAGCAGCCAAGCCCAACCGGGACAGGGAAATGGCTACACCTTC. Full variable domain (outside the CDR3, taken from reference TRBV14 and TRBJ1-2): EAGVTQFPSHSVIEKGQTVTLRCDPISGHDNLYWYRRVMGKEIKFLLHFVKESKQDESGMPNNRFLAERTGGTYSTLKVQPAELEDSGVYFCASSQAQPGQGNGYTFGSGTRLTVV.

This clonotype was counted a few times. The rearrangement uses TRBV20-1 and TRBJ1-2; tentative D call: TRBD1 (6 bases). This CDR3 is 13 amino acids long. CDR1 is DFQATT, CDR2 SNEGSKA, per germline (reference sequence). Trimming stripped 8 bases from V and 4 bases from J, with 17 bases between. The CDR3 loop reads CSSLPSTGYGYTF. The CDR3, as DNA: TGCAGTTCACTCCCCTCGACAGGCTATGGCTACACCTTC.

The J gene is TRBJ2-6, the V gene TRBV29-1; no reliable D call. V was shortened by 5 bases and J by 0 bases, with 11 bases between the two germline ends. Germline V gene data show CDR1 as SQVTM and CDR2 as ANQGSEA. This CDR3 comprises 15 residues. CDR3 loop: CSVKQSNSGANVLTF. CDR3 DNA sequence: TGCAGCGTTAAGCAGAGTAACTCTGGGGCCAACGTCCTGACTTTC.

The chain is built from TRBV12-3 or TRBV12-4 and TRBJ1-2; D remains unclear. Between the trimmed V and J ends, which lost 1 base and 5 bases, there was a span of 11 bases. The CDR3 runs 14 residues. CDR3 nucleotide sequence: TGTGCCAGCAGTTTAGAGATTAGATGGTATGGCTACACCTTC. The encoded protein is CASSLEIRWYGYTF.

This clonotype has only a few counts. The genes are TRBV6-2 or TRBV6-3 and TRBJ2-5, with 8 bases fitting TRBD2. The ends lost 6 bases at V and 5 bases at J; junction bases unmatched: 5. This CDR3 comprises 13 residues. Per the germline V gene, CDR1 is MNHEY and CDR2 is SVGEGT. Here the CDR3 DNA reads TGTGCCAGCAGCGGACTAGCCCTTGAGACCCAGTACTTC. It encodes CASSGLALETQYF.

This clonotype showed up just a few times. Compared with germline, one end of the junction differs, possibly owing to a read error. V gene TRBV20-1 combines with J gene TRBJ1-1; D is possibly TRBD1 (5 bases). CDR1 DFQATT and CDR2 SNEGSKA come from the germline V gene (reference sequence). The CDR3 covers 15 residues. The CDR3 DNA reads as TGTAGTGCTAGACCTTACCCGGGACTAGACTCTGAAGCTTTCTTT. This sequence encodes CSARPYPGLDSEAFF.

The J gene is TRBJ2-1, the V gene TRBV12-3 or TRBV12-4, with 12 nucleotides matching TRBD2. CDR3 length: 15 amino acids. The V segment lost 5 bases and the J segment 7 bases; nucleotides outside the gene matches: 6. DNA for the CDR3: TGTGCCAGCAGTGTACTAGCGGGGGGCGGGAATGAGCAGTTCTTC. It encodes CASSVLAGGGNEQFF.

This clonotype was counted a single time. The rearrangement uses TRBV12-3 or TRBV12-4 and TRBJ2-5; 10 bases line up with TRBD2. Losses at the gene ends were 5 bases for V and 1 base for J; bases not matched to a gene: 7. The CDR3 is 16 residues long. CDR3 amino acids: CASSPSGGVSQETQYF. CDR3 nucleotide sequence: TGTGCCAGCAGTCCCAGCGGGGGGGTGTCCCAAGAGACCCAGTACTTC.

The genes are TRBV5-6 and TRBJ2-5; 9 bases are shared with TRBD1. The length of the CDR3 is 14 residues. The germline CDR1 and CDR2 sequences are SGHDT and YYEEEE. The J segment lost 5 bases and the V segment lost 3 bases, leaving 5 bases of the junction unmatched. The CDR3 protein is CASSSLTGGETQYF. The DNA for the CDR3 is TGTGCCAGCAGCTCTCTGACAGGGGGTGAGACCCAGTACTTC.

This chain uses TRBV12-3 or TRBV12-4 with TRBJ2-1; 7 nucleotides align to TRBD2. V trimming: 3 bases; J trimming: 2 bases; junction bases outside the gene matches: 10. The CDR3 loop spans 17 amino acids. This CDR3 reads CASSFSLPGGPYNEQFF. CDR3 sequence (DNA): TGTGCCAGCAGTTTCTCCCTTCCGGGGGGTCCCTACAATGAGCAGTTCTTC.

V and J are TRBV6-5 and TRBJ2-7; 13 bases align to TRBD2. The J segment lost 4 bases and the V segment lost 0 bases, leaving 0 bases of the junction unmatched. Germline-derived CDR1 and CDR2 are MNHEY and SVGAGI. The CDR3 contains 15 residues. Here the CDR3 DNA reads TGTGCCAGCAGTTACTCGACTAGCGGGGGGTACGAGCAGTACTTC. Protein product: CASSYSTSGGYEQYF.

V gene TRBV2 combines with J gene TRBJ2-5; 9 nucleotides line up with TRBD2. CDR1 and CDR2 (germline): SNHLY, FYNNEI. Unmatched junction bases numbered 8, after V lost 1 base and J lost 2 bases. The CDR3 totals 17 residues. CDR3 amino acids: CASSEDGGGAGQETQYF. CDR3 sequence (DNA): TGTGCCAGCAGTGAAGATGGCGGGGGGGCCGGACAAGAGACCCAGTACTTC.

The chain has TRBV5-1 and TRBJ2-2; D might be TRBD1 (6 bases). The CDR3 has 15 amino acids. The V end lost 4 bases, the J end lost 4 bases, and 14 bases lay between the germline ends. Looked up from germline, CDR1 is SGHRS and CDR2 is YFSETQ. This chain's CDR3 is CASSPLGASTGELFF. DNA for the CDR3: TGCGCCAGCAGCCCCCTGGGGGCGTCCACCGGGGAGCTGTTTTTT.

This chain uses TRBV20-1 with TRBJ2-5, with D tentatively TRBD1 (5 bases). The V gene lost 0 bases and the J gene lost 1 base, with 12 bases spanning the gap. Germline V CDR1 and CDR2: DFQATT, SNEGSKA (reference sequence). The CDR3 runs 15 residues. Here the CDR3 DNA reads TGCAGTGCTAGAGAGCCAGCAGGGCCCCAAGAGACCCAGTACTTC. Its protein is CSAREPAGPQETQYF.

For this clonotype: The junction shows a germline mismatch at one end, possibly a read error. This chain connects TRBV12-3 or TRBV12-4 to TRBJ2-2; either TRBD1 or TRBD2 may supply D (5 bases each). This CDR3 spans 13 amino acids. CDR3 in DNA: TGTGCCTACGTGAATGAGGACACCGGGGAGCGGTTTTTT. It codes for CAYVNEDTGERFF.

This clonotype has only one observation. V and J are TRBV2 and TRBJ2-1; D is ambiguous. CDR1 and CDR2 (germline): SNHLY, FYNNEI. V lost 8 bases to trimming and J lost 9 bases, with 17 bases between them. The CDR3 is 13 residues long. CDR3 coding DNA: TGTGCCAGCGGTGGCTCCTTCGTGGGTGAGCAGTTCTTC. This translates into CASGGSFVGEQFF.

The chain recombines TRBV4-3 with TRBJ2-3; 7 nucleotides agree with TRBD1. In germline, CDR1 is LGHNA, CDR2 YSLEER. The CDR3 loop spans 16 amino acids. V was pared by 1 base and J by 4 bases, with 8 bases of the junction left unmatched. DNA of the CDR3: TGCGCCAGCAGCCAAGCCTTGACAGGGCTTTCAGATACGCAGTATTTT. It is translated as CASSQALTGLSDTQYF.

The chain uses TRBV4-1 and TRBJ1-2; no clear D. CDR1 MGHRA and CDR2 YSYEKL come from the germline V gene. V was shortened by 0 bases and J by 8 bases, with 19 bases between the two germline ends. The CDR3 runs 16 residues. In DNA, the CDR3 is TGCGCCAGCAGCCAAGAATTCGTTCTCCGGGGTTGGGGCTACACCTTC. It codes for CASSQEFVLRGWGYTF.